The rows below give T cell receptor beta chains drawn from one sample of a study of T cell repertoires in cytomegalovirus infection. TCRdb used MiXCR to reprocess the reads, holding one entry per CDR3 protein. The data show 600,000 to 800,000 distinct CDR3 sequences, 20% to 25% seen once. Material: CD8+ T cells from PBMCs. The receptors derive from a human donor in good health (CMV status not recorded). Some clones in this sample may be carry-over from other donors' samples. Both conserved end residues are part of each CDR3. Fields, in order: D gene, CDR3 length, J gene, V gene, clone size, CDR3 DNA, CDR3 protein. D genes are given only for firm matches. The listing skips clone size in some rows; elsewhere it reads once, few, many or a size class.

>TRBD2|15|TRBJ2-7|TRBV4-3|-
TGCGCCAGCACCCCCACTAGCGGGGAATTCTACGAGCAGTACTTC
CASTPTSGEFYEQYF
>TRBD2|15|TRBJ2-7|TRBV7-6|many
TGTGCCAGCAGCGTTGGTTGGACTAGCGAGTACGAGCAGTACTTC
CASSVGWTSEYEQYF
>-|11|TRBJ2-1|TRBV15|-
TGTGCCACCCTAGGGGACAATGAGCAGTTCTTC
CATLGDNEQFF
>-|14|TRBJ1-4|TRBV20-1|-
TGCAGTGCTAGAGATGTACAGGTTAATGAAAAACTGTTTTTT
CSARDVQVNEKLFF
>TRBD1|12|TRBJ1-2|TRBV2|few
TGTGCCAGCACTAGGGGGCTAGAAGGCTACACCTTC
CASTRGLEGYTF
>-|14|TRBJ1-3|TRBV6-6|-
TGTGCCAGCACCCGGGCAGGGGCCGGAAACACCATATATTTT
CASTRAGAGNTIYF
>-|15|TRBJ2-3|TRBV2|-
TGTGCCAGCAGTGGGTACGAGGACTCATCAGATACGCAGTATTTT
CASSGYEDSSDTQYF
>TRBD2|15|TRBJ2-3|TRBV20-1|-
TGCAGTGGTGGCGGGGGAGGCCCTAGCACAGATACGCAGTATTTT
CSGGGGGPSTDTQYF
>TRBD2|14|TRBJ2-5|TRBV2|-
TGTGCCAGCATCGGCGGGGGGGGGCAAGAGACCCAGTACTTC
CASIGGGGQETQYF
>-|17|TRBJ2-4|TRBV29-1|-
TGCAGCGTTGAAGATCTTGGGCAGACCAAAGCCAAAAACATTCAGTACTTC
CSVEDLGQTKAKNIQYF
>-|16|TRBJ2-1|TRBV28|many
TGTGCCAGCAGCCCCCTGTGGCGAGGCCCCTACAATGAGCAGTTCTTC
CASSPLWRGPYNEQFF
>-|11|TRBJ2-5|TRBV6-2/TRBV6-3|-
TGTGCCAGCAGATTAGGGGTGCTGGAGTACTTC
CASRLGVLEYF
>TRBD1|21|TRBJ2-7|TRBV7-8|many
TGTGCCAGCAGCACTCCTTACCCCGATCCGACAGGGGACACGAGGGGGTACGAGCAGTACTTC
CASSTPYPDPTGDTRGYEQYF
>TRBD2|16|TRBJ2-1|TRBV28|few
TGTGCCAGCAGTAGCCCCCAGCGGGGGGCCTACAATGAGCAGTTCTTC
CASSSPQRGAYNEQFF
>-|10|TRBJ1-1|TRBV7-2|many
TGTGCCAGCAGGAACACTGAAGCTTTCTTT
CASRNTEAFF
>TRBD1|17|TRBJ2-1|TRBV4-1|-
TGCGCCAGCAGCCAGTACCCGGGACAGGGAGGTTACAATGAGCAGTTCTTC
CASSQYPGQGGYNEQFF
>-|13|TRBJ2-1|TRBV19|few
TGTGCCAGTAGTAGTGCCAGGGGAAATGAGCAGTTCTTC
CASSSARGNEQFF
>-|12|TRBJ2-1|TRBV2|-
TGTGCCAGCATTAGGGGAACAGGGGAGCAGTTCTTC
CASIRGTGEQFF
>TRBD2|14|TRBJ2-3|TRBV4-1|-
TGCGCCAGCAGCCATCGAGCGGGGGCAGATACGCAGTATTTT
CASSHRAGADTQYF
>-|13|TRBJ1-2|TRBV6-1|-
TGTGCCAGCAGACACGGAGTTAACTATGGCTACACCTTC
CASRHGVNYGYTF
>-|15|TRBJ2-3|TRBV12-3/TRBV12-4|many
TGTGCCAGCAGTTTAGCCTTCTGGGGCACAGATACGCAGTATTTT
CASSLAFWGTDTQYF
>-|13|TRBJ1-1|TRBV7-6|medium-sized
TGTGCCAGCAGCTCTCCTGGGTTCGCTGAAGCTTTCTTT
CASSSPGFAEAFF
>-|13|TRBJ1-1|TRBV6-2/TRBV6-3|few
TGTGCCAGCAGTTACTCTTCGACAGGTGAAGCTTTCTTT
CASSYSSTGEAFF
>-|14|TRBJ1-2|TRBV28|-
TGTGCCAGCAGTTTAAGGGCAGACAGAGGAGGCTACACCTTC
CASSLRADRGGYTF
>TRBD2|16|TRBJ2-1|TRBV14|-
TGTGCCAGCAGCCAAGATAACGGGGGGTTTTACAATGAGCAGTTCTTC
CASSQDNGGFYNEQFF
>TRBD1|14|TRBJ1-1|TRBV29-1|-
TGCAGCGTTGGGGACAGGGGGTTCAACACTGAAGCTTTCTTT
CSVGDRGFNTEAFF
>-|13|TRBJ1-2|TRBV7-9|many
TGTGCCAGCAGCCAAGGGACGGACTATGGCTACACCTTC
CASSQGTDYGYTF
>-|15|TRBJ2-7|TRBV7-2|-
TGTGCCAGCAGCTTAACACAGACGCGTCGCTACGAGCAGTACTTC
CASSLTQTRRYEQYF
>-|11|TRBJ1-1|TRBV2|few
TGTGCCAGCAGTGAAGGGGTAAAAGCTTTCTTT
CASSEGVKAFF
>-|15|TRBJ2-3|TRBV6-2/TRBV6-3|-
TGTGCCAGCAGTAGTGCTCTTGCTAGCACAGATACGCAGTATTTT
CASSSALASTDTQYF
>-|13|TRBJ2-4|TRBV28|-
TGTGCCAGCAGAACTGGACCCCGGGACATTCAGTACTTC
CASRTGPRDIQYF
>-|17|TRBJ1-2|TRBV13|-
TGTGCCAGCAGCCTCGGGGACGGTTGGAGGGGGAACTATGGCTACACCTTC
CASSLGDGWRGNYGYTF
>-|15|TRBJ1-1|TRBV4-1|few
TGCGCCAGCAGCGCCTCACAGGGTGGAGACACTGAAGCTTTCTTT
CASSASQGGDTEAFF